One sample yielded the 3 T cell receptor beta chains listed below, sequenced in a study of blood T cell repertoires in COVID-19. The data were produced by immunoSEQ multiplex PCR, yet TCRdb's version contains in-frame clones alone and is incomplete. Of about 220,000 clones listed, around 88% are singletons. The source material was peripheral blood. The receptors were sampled from a woman under 40 who had recovered from COVID-19.

The chain is built from TRBV5-1 and TRBJ2-2; no reliable D call. Germline loops: CDR1 SGHRS, CDR2 YFSETQ. V shed 2 bases and J shed 7 bases, with 3 bases lying between them. CDR3 length: 11 amino acids. The CDR3 DNA reads TGCGCCAGCAGCTTCTACGGGGAGCTGTTTTTT. Translated, it gives CASSFYGELFF.

This chain uses TRBV5-1 with TRBJ1-1; 7 bases fit TRBD1. The CDR3 spans 15 residues. The germline CDR1 and CDR2 sequences are SGHRS and YFSETQ. V was pared by 5 bases and J by 1 base, with 8 bases of the junction left unmatched. CDR3 sequence reads: CASRTGPGKNTEAFF. In DNA, the CDR3 is TGCGCCAGCAGGACAGGGCCCGGGAAGAACACTGAAGCTTTCTTT.

V and J are TRBV9 and TRBJ2-1, with a tentative D call TRBD2 (6 bases). Germline assignment: CDR1 SGDLS and CDR2 YYNGEE. CDR3 length equals 14 residues. V was shortened by 0 bases and J by 6 bases, with 10 bases between the two germline ends. In nucleotides, the CDR3 is TGTGCCAGCAGCGTAGAGGGACTTCTCAATGAGCAGTTCTTC. It codes for CASSVEGLLNEQFF. Complete variable domain (other parts from reference TRBV9 and TRBJ2-1): DSGVTQTPKHLITATGQRVTLRCSPRSGDLSVYWYQQSLDQGLQFLIQYYNGEERAKGNILERFSAQQFPDLHSELNLSSLELGDSALYFCASSVEGLLNEQFFGPGTRLTVL.